Sequencing of this TCR beta chain was carried out in a study of OX40 agonist ivuxolimab in advanced cancers. Turning to the study itself: Cohort: around 83% men, mean age about 60, aged about 20 to 90.

On this clone itself: Its antigen is undetermined.

Study-level points and caveats: Individuals who were partial responders at 0.1-3.0 mg/kg had clonal expansion that ranked among the lowest.

Assay: immunoSEQ multiplex PCR; the TCRdb copy retains only in-frame clones and omits some. The table records some 80,000 clones, about nine tenths of them present only once. This clonotype was sampled from an adult with an advanced solid tumor such as melanoma, head and neck, liver or kidney cancer. The sample was CD4+ or CD8+ T cells sorted from blood, taken in a trial of the OX40 agonist ivuxolimab.

CDR3 region: CASSGTSGTDTQYF. The CDR3 bases are TGTGCCAGCAGCGGGACTAGCGGAACAGATACGCAGTATTTT. This rearrangement joins TRBV21-1 to TRBJ2-3; the DNA was not compared with TRBD2, the D call given in the table. TRBV21-1 corresponds to a pseudogene. The CDR3 extends over 14 amino acids.